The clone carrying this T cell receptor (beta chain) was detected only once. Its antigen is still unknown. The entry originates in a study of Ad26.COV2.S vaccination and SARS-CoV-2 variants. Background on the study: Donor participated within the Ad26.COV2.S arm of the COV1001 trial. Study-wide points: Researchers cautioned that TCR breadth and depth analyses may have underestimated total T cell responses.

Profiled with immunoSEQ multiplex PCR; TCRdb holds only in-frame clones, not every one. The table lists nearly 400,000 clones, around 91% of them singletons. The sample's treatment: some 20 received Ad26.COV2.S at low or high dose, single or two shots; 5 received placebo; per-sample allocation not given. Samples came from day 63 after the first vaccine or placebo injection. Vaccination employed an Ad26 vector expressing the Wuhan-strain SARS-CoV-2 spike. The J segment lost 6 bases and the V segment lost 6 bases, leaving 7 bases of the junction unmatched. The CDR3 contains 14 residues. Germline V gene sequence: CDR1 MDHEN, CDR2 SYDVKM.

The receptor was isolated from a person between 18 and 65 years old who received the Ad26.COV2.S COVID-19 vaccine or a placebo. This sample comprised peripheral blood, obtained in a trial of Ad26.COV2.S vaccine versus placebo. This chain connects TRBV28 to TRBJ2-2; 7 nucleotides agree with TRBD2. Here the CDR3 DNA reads TGTGCCAGCAGCCTCACTAGCGTGGCCGGGGAGCTGTTTTTT. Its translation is CASSLTSVAGELFF.